Given below is one T cell receptor (beta chain) in context. Every patient experienced relapse after autologous stem cell transplantation, and brentuximab vedotin exposure varied. CD4+ T cells were purified from thawed PBMCs by magnetic negative selection. The data were obtained in a study of PD-1 blockade in classical Hodgkin lymphoma. Some clones are missing from TCRdb's copy, which holds only in-frame ones; the method was immunoSEQ multiplex PCR. The table lists some 1,900 clones, 70% to 90% of them singletons, with 1.5% in the top ten. V lost 8 bases and J lost 0, with 7 bases in between. This CDR3 has 12 amino acids. Germline V gene data show CDR1 as WSHSY and CDR2 as SAAADI.

The TCR sequence derives from a human donor with classical Hodgkin lymphoma. Source: CD4+ T cells from blood, taken at baseline. V is TRBV10-2 and J is TRBJ1-2; D is uncertain. The CDR3 nucleotides read TGCGCCAGCTCCCAGGCTAACTATGGCTACACCTTC. It specifies CASSQANYGYTF.